The TCR beta chain described here comes from a study of response to subunit inactivated influenza vaccine. About this clonotype: Its antigen is currently unknown.

Germline V gene data show CDR1 as SGDLS and CDR2 as YYNGEE. The CDR3 runs to 15 residues. V was pared by 1 base and J by 4 bases, with 11 bases between. Findings of the study overall: Authors suggested seasonal influenza vaccinations each recruit few new T cells.

TCRdb reprocessed the RT-PCR reads with MiXCR, giving one entry per CDR3 protein. The data hold some 500,000 distinct CDR3 sequences, with 16% observed a single time. The TCR sequence derives from a man aged 50-75 years who received an inactivated influenza vaccine. The chain recombines TRBV9 with TRBJ2-2; D perhaps matches TRBD2 (5 bases). The sample consisted of CD4+ T cells sorted from PBMCs, taken less than 30 months after vaccination. CDR3 residues: CASSVTSQSTGELFF. The CDR3 DNA reads TGTGCCAGCAGCGTAACTAGTCAAAGCACCGGGGAGCTGTTTTTT.